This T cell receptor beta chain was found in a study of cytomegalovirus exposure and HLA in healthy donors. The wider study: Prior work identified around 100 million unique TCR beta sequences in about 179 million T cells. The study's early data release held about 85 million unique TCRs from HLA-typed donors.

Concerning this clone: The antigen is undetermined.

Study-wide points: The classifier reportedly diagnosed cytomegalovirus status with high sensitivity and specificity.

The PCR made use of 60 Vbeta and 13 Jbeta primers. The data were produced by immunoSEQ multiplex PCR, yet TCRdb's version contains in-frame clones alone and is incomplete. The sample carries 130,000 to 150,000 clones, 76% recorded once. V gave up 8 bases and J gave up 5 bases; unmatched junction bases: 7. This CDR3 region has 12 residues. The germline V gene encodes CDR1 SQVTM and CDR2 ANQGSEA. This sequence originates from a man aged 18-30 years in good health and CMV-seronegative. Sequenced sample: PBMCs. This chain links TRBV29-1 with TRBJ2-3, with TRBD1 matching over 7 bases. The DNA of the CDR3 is TGCAGCACCGGACAGGTTGAAGATACGCAGTATTTT. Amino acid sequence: CSTGQVEDTQYF.